The 32 T cell receptor beta chains given below trace back to one sample, sequenced in a study of regulatory T cells in long-lasting Graves disease. Arm-PCR with iRepertoire HTBI primers amplified the CDR3 regions for these TCR beta libraries. TCRdb re-analysed the multiplex PCR reads in MiXCR, keeping a single row per CDR3 protein. The sample lists 300,000 to 350,000 distinct CDR3 sequences, around a fifth occurring once. As for time point: persistent/refractory GD, antithyroid drugs over 5 years with positive TRAb. PBMCs provided the RNA from which the TCR library was made. Here the sequenced sample was peripheral blood mononuclear cells (PBMCs), taken when the disease was refractory, from a patient treated with antithyroid drugs. Source of these receptors: a female donor with Graves disease.

The table lists this clonotype with a few counts. The chain combines TRBV25-1 with TRBJ1-1; D unclear. Trimming pared 1 base from V and 0 bases from J, leaving 12 bases between. The CDR3 is 16 residues long. The germline V gene has CDR1 MGHDK and CDR2 SYGVNS. The CDR3 spells CASSESGIAVNTEAFF. In DNA, the CDR3 is TGTGCCAGCAGTGAATCTGGCATAGCAGTGAACACTGAAGCTTTCTTT.

J is TRBJ1-5 and V is TRBV20-1; D is perhaps TRBD1 (5 bases). This CDR3 contains 15 residues. Germline loops: CDR1 DFQATT, CDR2 SNEGSKA (reference sequence). V lost 1 base, J lost 5 bases, and 15 bases lay in between. The CDR3 sequence: CSARAERRGYQPQHF. DNA for the CDR3: TGCAGTGCTAGAGCAGAACGGCGGGGGTATCAGCCCCAGCATTTT.

This chain uses TRBV7-2 with TRBJ2-2; D call uncertain. This CDR3 spans 14 amino acids. V was shortened by 5 bases and J by 3 bases, with 10 bases between the two germline ends. CDR1 is SGHTA and CDR2 is FQGNSA in the germline V gene. The CDR3 nucleotides read TGTGCCAGCAGCCCTTCCCGGGACACCGGGGAGCTGTTTTTT. It specifies CASSPSRDTGELFF.

The sample holds a few counts of this clonotype. The chain links TRBV11-2 to TRBJ2-7; perhaps D is TRBD1 or TRBD2 (5 bases each). Trimming stripped 5 bases from V and 3 bases from J, with 14 bases between. Germline values: CDR1 SGHAT, CDR2 FQNNGV. CDR3 length equals 14 residues. The DNA of the CDR3 is TGTGCCAGCAGCCCAGGGACCTCTAACTACGAGCAGTACTTC. Its translation: CASSPGTSNYEQYF.

The chain joins TRBV11-3 to TRBJ2-5, with TRBD1 as a possible D gene (6 bases). The V end was cut by 5 bases, the J end by 3 bases, with 10 bases between. This CDR3 is 13 amino acids long. Germline CDR1 is SGHNT and CDR2 is YENEEA. Written as DNA, the CDR3 is TGTGCCAGCAGCCCGGGACATAAAGAGACCCAGTACTTC. It codes for CASSPGHKETQYF.

V is TRBV11-2 and J is TRBJ2-7; D not certain. From germline, CDR1 is SGHAT and CDR2 FQNNGV. The CDR3 runs 14 residues. Trimming left V 0 bases short and J 5 bases short, with 11 bases between. The CDR3 DNA reads TGTGCCAGCAGCTTAGATTATTTGTACCACGAGCAGTACTTC. This codes for CASSLDYLYHEQYF.

The chain carries TRBV7-2 and TRBJ2-2; TRBD2 agrees at 8 bases. The germline gives CDR1 SGHTA, CDR2 FQGNSA. CDR3 size: 14 residues. The junction had 5 bases not matched to a gene; V was cut back by 3 bases and J by 8 bases. For the CDR3, the DNA is TGTGCCAGCAGCTTGGGCGGGAGGTCGGGGGAGCTGTTTTTT. Its protein product is CASSLGGRSGELFF.

This clonotype came up many times. The chain joins TRBV11-2 to TRBJ2-5; 12 bases map to TRBD1. Losses at the gene ends were 4 bases for V and 4 bases for J; bases not matched to a gene: 1. In germline, CDR1 is SGHAT, CDR2 FQNNGV. The CDR3 is 14 amino acids. The CDR3: CASSWDRGLETQYF. Written as DNA, the CDR3 is TGTGCCAGCAGCTGGGACAGGGGGCTAGAGACCCAGTACTTC.

In this sample, this clonotype turned up many times. The V gene is TRBV27, the J gene TRBJ2-5, with 9 nucleotides matching TRBD2. This CDR3 contains 15 residues. CDR1 MNHEY and CDR2 SMNVEV come from the germline V gene (reference sequence). V dropped 5 bases and J dropped 5; count of bases not matched to a gene: 9. The CDR3 protein is CASSNAGGPEETQYF. The CDR3 DNA reads TGTGCCAGCAGTAATGCGGGAGGGCCGGAGGAGACCCAGTACTTC.

The CDR3 bases are TGTGCCAGCAGTTACCTCCTCACGGGACAGCCGAACACTGAAGCTTTCTTT. Amino acid sequence: CASSYLLTGQPNTEAFF. J is TRBJ1-1 and V is TRBV6-4, with 7 positions matching TRBD1. The CDR3 consists of 17 residues. The germline gives CDR1 MRHNA, CDR2 SNTAGT. Unmatched junction bases numbered 13, after V lost 5 bases and J lost 1 base.

This CDR3 reads CSVRRTSTSYEQYF. CDR3 DNA: TGCAGCGTCCGAAGGACCTCCACCTCCTACGAGCAGTACTTC. The V gene is TRBV29-1, the J gene TRBJ2-7; D remains ambiguous. The germline gives CDR1 SQVTM, CDR2 ANQGSEA. The CDR3 totals 14 residues. With 6 bases removed from V and 0 bases from J, the gap between germline ends came to 15 bases.

This chain connects TRBV5-6 to TRBJ1-5, with D possibly matching TRBD1 (5 bases). Trimming cost V 7 bases and J 2 bases, with 13 bases left between them. CDR1 and CDR2 from the germline V gene are SGHDT and YYEEEE. This CDR3 has 14 residues. Written as DNA, the CDR3 is TGTGCCAGCGGCAGGGCTGGAGGCAATCAGCCCCAGCATTTT. Amino acids: CASGRAGGNQPQHF.

This clonotype was seen ten or more times. Germline is not matched at one junction end, which may reflect a read error. This chain connects TRBV7-9 to TRBJ1-2; D is possibly TRBD1 (6 bases). CDR1 and CDR2 from the germline V gene are SEHNR and FQNEAQ (reference sequence). CDR3 length: 14 residues. The CDR3 coding sequence is TGTGCCAGCAGTTTAGGGCAGGGGAACTATGGCTACACCTTC. It specifies CASSLGQGNYGYTF. The full variable domain, completed using reference TRBV7-9 and TRBJ1-2, is DTGVSQNPRHKITKRGQNVTFRCDPISEHNRLYWYRQTLGQGPEFLTYFQNEAQLEKSRLLSDRFSAERPKGSFSTLEIQRTEQGDSAMYLCASSLGQGNYGYTFGSGTRLTVV.

This chain uses TRBV30 with TRBJ1-6; D ambiguous. The CDR3 covers 13 residues. Trimming removed 3 bases from V and 6 bases from J, with 9 bases in between. CDR1 is GTSNPN, CDR2 SVGIG, per germline (reference sequence). The CDR3 DNA follows: TGTGCCTGGAGGGCCTCGTCTAATTCACCCCTCCACTTT. Amino acid sequence: CAWRASSNSPLHF.

The V and J genes are TRBV27 and TRBJ2-2; 8 positions match TRBD1. CDR1 is MNHEY, CDR2 SMNVEV, per germline (reference sequence). This CDR3 is 16 amino acids long. With 1 base clipped from V and 3 bases from J, the junction kept 4 bases outside the gene matches. CDR3 in DNA: TGTGCCAGCAGTTTATGGGACAGGAGAGACACCGGGGAGCTGTTTTTT. This codes for CASSLWDRRDTGELFF.

Note on this clonotype: With only one base between it and a far larger clone, this is likely a read error. The genes are TRBV2 and TRBJ1-1; a possible D gene is TRBD1 (5 bases). The germline V gene has CDR1 SNHLY and CDR2 FYNNEI. The CDR3 length is 13 residues. CDR3 nucleotide sequence: TGTGCCAGCAGGTTAGGGGCGCAAACTGAAGCTCTCTTT. It encodes CASRLGAQTEALF.

This clonotype was observed at least ten times. The rearrangement joins TRBV24-1 to TRBJ2-5; TRBD1 agrees at 12 bases. The CDR3 has 16 residues. The V gene end was trimmed by 4 bases and the J gene end by 5 bases; junction bases not matched to a gene: 7. Germline values: CDR1 KGHDR, CDR2 SFDVKD. Here the CDR3 reads CATSEPGTGGGETQYF. CDR3 bases: TGTGCCACCAGTGAACCCGGGACAGGGGGCGGTGAGACCCAGTACTTC.

This clonotype was detected ten times or more. The rearrangement joins TRBV11-2 to TRBJ1-2; D perhaps matches TRBD1 (5 bases). Deletions cut 5 bases from V and 2 bases from J, with 15 bases between. From germline, CDR1 is SGHAT and CDR2 FQNNGV. This CDR3 has 15 residues. CDR3 DNA: TGTGCCAGCAGCCCCGACTGGGACGGCAACTATGGCTACACCTTC. Translation: CASSPDWDGNYGYTF.

This clonotype was seen at least ten times. This chain links TRBV5-1 with TRBJ2-7, with 7 nucleotides matching TRBD1. With V trimmed by 7 bases and J by 4 bases, 11 bases remained unmatched. The CDR3 covers 14 residues. Germline assignment: CDR1 SGHRS and CDR2 YFSETQ. The CDR3 loop is CASRAPGQLYEQYF. DNA for the CDR3: TGCGCCAGCCGCGCCCCGGGACAGCTTTACGAGCAGTACTTC.

This clonotype has at least ten counts. J is TRBJ2-7 and V is TRBV12-3 or TRBV12-4, with 9 nucleotides matching TRBD1. The CDR3 runs to 14 residues. V shed 6 bases, J shed 2 bases, and the junction held 5 bases outside the gene matches. DNA of the CDR3: TGTGCCAGCAGCCTGAGACAGGGGGCCTACGAGCAGTACTTC. Amino acid sequence: CASSLRQGAYEQYF.

This clonotype was found many times. The CDR3 loop is CASSLGAEGAREQYF. In nucleotides, the CDR3 is TGTGCCAGCAGCTTAGGGGCTGAGGGGGCGCGCGAGCAGTACTTC. The chain joins TRBV11-2 to TRBJ2-7, with TRBD1 matching 7 bases. V gave up 1 base and J gave up 6 bases; unmatched junction bases: 9. Germline assignment: CDR1 SGHAT and CDR2 FQNNGV. The CDR3 length is 15 residues.

This clonotype was recorded at least ten times. This sequence joins TRBV12-5 and TRBJ2-7; 7 nucleotides agree with TRBD1. V was clipped by 1 base and J by 5 bases; unmatched bases: 2. The CDR3 runs 13 residues. CDR1 is LGHNT, CDR2 FRNRAP, per germline. CDR3: CASGLGQGHEQYF. In DNA, the CDR3 is TGTGCTAGTGGTTTGGGACAGGGCCACGAGCAGTACTTC. Variable domain in full (rest from reference TRBV12-5 and TRBJ2-7): DARVTQTPRHKVTEMGQEVTMRCQPILGHNTVFWYRQTMMQGLELLAYFRNRAPLDDSGMPKDRFSAEMPDATLATLKIQPSEPRDSAVYFCASGLGQGHEQYFGPGTRLTVT.

This clonotype was counted at least ten times. The chain recombines TRBV27 with TRBJ2-7, with 7 bases lining up with TRBD1. The length of the CDR3 is 17 residues. The junction had 15 bases not matched to a gene; V was cut back by 3 bases and J by 4 bases. Germline-derived CDR1 and CDR2 are MNHEY and SMNVEV (reference sequence). CDR3 residues: CASSFWGTPPQGYEQYF. As DNA, the CDR3 is TGTGCCAGCAGTTTTTGGGGCACTCCCCCACAGGGGTACGAGCAGTACTTC.

There are a few counts of this clonotype. The chain carries TRBV20-1 and TRBJ1-5, with 10 bases matching TRBD1. Germline V gene data show CDR1 as DFQATT and CDR2 as SNEGSKA (reference sequence). Trimming removed 6 bases from V and 0 bases from J; junction bases left unmatched: 14. The CDR3 consists of 18 residues. CDR3 residues: CSAILRDRGYYSNQPQHF. DNA of the CDR3: TGCAGTGCCATTTTGCGGGACAGGGGCTATTATAGCAATCAGCCCCAGCATTTT.

V and J are TRBV13 and TRBJ1-6, with D tentatively TRBD1 (5 bases). This CDR3 contains 14 residues. The germline V gene has CDR1 PRHDT and CDR2 FYEKMQ (reference sequence). Trimming stripped 5 bases from V and 10 bases from J, with 15 bases between. The chain's CDR3 is CASSTDTRGSPLHF. The CDR3 DNA is TGTGCCAGCAGCACGGACACTCGGGGCTCACCCCTCCACTTT.

A few counts support this clonotype. The chain carries TRBV9 and TRBJ1-1; D unclear. Germline V gene data show CDR1 as SGDLS and CDR2 as YYNGEE. CDR3 size: 15 residues. V was shortened by 0 bases and J by 5 bases, with 14 bases between the two germline ends. CDR3 DNA: TGTGCCAGCAGCGTAGACGTTCAATTGAGTACTGAAGCTTTCTTT. It translates to CASSVDVQLSTEAFF.

This clonotype was recorded at least ten times. The chain uses TRBV7-8 and TRBJ2-7; no clear D gene. Germline V gene sequence: CDR1 SGHVS, CDR2 FQNEAQ. Trimming removed 2 bases at V and 6 bases at J, with 11 bases between. The CDR3 is 13 residues long. The CDR3 bases are TGTGCCAGCAGCTTATCATCGACGGGCGAGCAGTACTTC. It specifies CASSLSSTGEQYF.

This clonotype showed up many times. The chain recombines TRBV2 with TRBJ1-5; D call uncertain. Trimming took 8 bases from V and 0 from J, leaving 11 bases between them. Germline loops: CDR1 SNHLY, CDR2 FYNNEI. CDR3 length: 14 amino acids. CDR3 sequence: CASSPDFSNQPQHF. The DNA of the CDR3 is TGTGCCAGCTCCCCGGACTTTAGCAATCAGCCCCAGCATTTT.

DNA for the CDR3: TGCAGTGCTGTAGAGGGGGGGCCCAATCAGCCCCAGCATTTT. Translated, it gives CSAVEGGPNQPQHF. V gene TRBV20-1 combines with J gene TRBJ1-5, with a tentative D call TRBD1 (6 bases). This CDR3 region has 14 residues. The V gene's germline CDR1 is DFQATT and CDR2 SNEGSKA (reference sequence). The V and J ends lost 5 bases and 3 bases respectively, with 14 bases between them.

This clonotype was counted many times. The chain links TRBV7-9 to TRBJ1-1, with TRBD1 as a possible D gene (5 bases). CDR1 is SEHNR and CDR2 is FQNEAQ in the germline V gene (reference sequence). CDR3 length: 12 residues. The V end lost 6 bases, the J end lost 5 bases, and 10 bases lay between the germline ends. CDR3 DNA: TGTGCCAGCAGGTGGGGGGGGACTGAAGCTTTCTTT. Protein sequence: CASRWGGTEAFF. Supplemented by reference TRBV7-9 and TRBJ1-1, the full variable domain reads DTGVSQNPRHKITKRGQNVTFRCDPISEHNRLYWYRQTLGQGPEFLTYFQNEAQLEKSRLLSDRFSAERPKGSFSTLEIQRTEQGDSAMYLCASRWGGTEAFFGQGTRLTVV.

This clonotype was detected only a few times. The rearrangement joins TRBV30 to TRBJ1-6, with TRBD1 matching 9 bases. The CDR3 consists of 13 residues. CDR1 and CDR2 from the germline V gene are GTSNPN and SVGIG (reference sequence). The J segment lost 7 bases and the V segment lost 6 bases, leaving 4 bases of the junction unmatched. The CDR3, as DNA: TGTGCCTGCCGGGACAGGGCAAATTCACCCCTCCACTTT. Protein product: CACRDRANSPLHF.

J is TRBJ2-1 and V is TRBV28; 8 positions match TRBD2. The J segment lost 1 base and the V segment lost 5 bases, leaving 10 bases of the junction unmatched. Germline V gene sequence: CDR1 MDHEN, CDR2 SYDVKM. The CDR3 is 17 amino acids. The CDR3 nucleotides are TGTGCCAGCAGTCCCCCGGGGGGGAGGACATCCTACAATGAGCAGTTCTTC. This translates into CASSPPGGRTSYNEQFF.